The 17 T cell receptor beta chains presented below share a single source sample, sequenced in a study of T cell repertoires in cytomegalovirus infection. From the reads, TCRdb called clonotypes with MiXCR, one entry per CDR3 protein. The profile shows around 47,000 distinct CDR3 sequences, roughly 21% of them singletons. Their cognate antigens are unknown. Sequencing used CD8+ T cells from cultured PBMCs, obtained from culture after CMV antigen stimulation. Receptors were obtained from a human donor in good health (CMV status not recorded). Some clones in this sample may be carry-over from other donors' samples.

The J gene is TRBJ1-5, the V gene TRBV2, with 8 nucleotides matching TRBD1. V gave up 6 bases and J gave up 3 bases; unmatched junction bases: 13. CDR1 and CDR2 (germline): SNHLY, FYNNEI. This CDR3 is 17 amino acids long. The CDR3 DNA reads as TGTGCCAGCAGCGATTCCGGGACAGGCATATTCAATCAGCCCCAGCATTTT. As protein: CASSDSGTGIFNQPQHF.

This clonotype was counted only a few times. The chain links TRBV6-1 to TRBJ2-6; no clear D. Germline CDR1 is MNHNS and CDR2 is SASEGT. V was trimmed by 7 bases and J by 0 bases, leaving 10 bases between them. This CDR3 has 15 residues. The CDR3 loop is CASTPGFSGANVLTF. The CDR3 bases are TGTGCCAGCACCCCAGGATTCTCTGGGGCCAACGTCCTGACTTTC.

This clonotype showed up just a few times. V gene TRBV6-6 combines with J gene TRBJ1-6; 10 positions agree with TRBD1. Germline CDR1 and CDR2: MNHNY and SVGAGI (reference sequence). The CDR3 sequence is 13 residues long. V trimming: 10 bases; J trimming: 7 bases; junction bases outside the gene matches: 4. In DNA, the CDR3 is TGTGCCACCGGGACAGGGGAGAATTCACCCCTCCACTTT. This encodes CATGTGENSPLHF.

V usage is TRBV7-6 and J usage is TRBJ1-6; 10 nucleotides align to TRBD1. Unmatched junction bases numbered 8, after V lost 1 base and J lost 8 bases. Germline CDR1 and CDR2: SGHVS and FNYEAQ. This CDR3 spans 17 amino acids. The CDR3 coding sequence is TGTGCCAGCAGCTTAGATCGGCCCGGGACAGGGGATTCACCCCTCCACTTT. Translating gives CASSLDRPGTGDSPLHF.

The rearrangement uses TRBV12-3 or TRBV12-4 and TRBJ1-1, with TRBD1 matching over 8 bases. After removal of 6 bases from V and 5 bases from J, the junction contained 2 bases not matched to a gene. The CDR3 runs to 12 residues. Written as DNA, the CDR3 is TGTGCCAGCAGAAGACAGGGGACTGAAGCTTTCTTT. Its translation is CASRRQGTEAFF.

The chain has TRBV4-1 and TRBJ2-7; D ambiguous. Germline assignment: CDR1 MGHRA and CDR2 YSYEKL. The CDR3 totals 11 residues. Between the trimmed V and J ends, which lost 4 bases and 7 bases, there was a span of 8 bases. The CDR3 loop reads CASSRGIEQYF. DNA for the CDR3: TGCGCCAGCAGCCGCGGAATTGAGCAGTACTTC.

V usage is TRBV7-2 and J usage is TRBJ1-2; D is possibly TRBD1 (6 bases). Germline V lookup: CDR1 SGHTA, CDR2 FQGNSA. The CDR3 has 12 residues. With 5 bases removed from V and 7 bases from J, the gap between germline ends came to 11 bases. Here the CDR3 DNA reads TGTGCCAGCAGCCCCGGACAGCGTGGCTACACCTTC. Translating it yields CASSPGQRGYTF.

The V gene is TRBV7-9, the J gene TRBJ1-5; D unresolved. The V and J ends lost 4 bases and 3 bases respectively, with 10 bases between them. The V gene's germline CDR1 is SEHNR and CDR2 FQNEAQ (reference sequence). The length of the CDR3 is 14 residues. The CDR3 loop reads CASSSPGPNQPQHF. CDR3 nucleotide sequence: TGTGCCAGCAGCTCACCGGGCCCCAATCAGCCCCAGCATTTT.

The chain combines TRBV4-1 with TRBJ2-2; D gene uncertain. The germline gives CDR1 MGHRA, CDR2 YSYEKL. Trimming took 0 bases from V and 1 from J, leaving 6 bases between them. This CDR3 comprises 15 residues. CDR3 loop: CASSQDHGNTGELFF. The CDR3 DNA sequence: TGCGCCAGCAGCCAAGATCACGGGAACACCGGGGAGCTGTTTTTT.

This clonotype came up a few times. V is TRBV5-6 and J is TRBJ1-2; D is unresolved. Trimming left V 2 bases short and J 8 bases short, with 7 bases between. The CDR3 is made up of 11 amino acids. Germline-derived CDR1 and CDR2 are SGHDT and YYEEEE. The CDR3 DNA follows: TGTGCCAGCAGCTTTATCTCCGGCTACACCTTC. Encoded protein: CASSFISGYTF.

The chain joins TRBV20-1 to TRBJ2-1, with D possibly being TRBD2 (6 bases). CDR1 is DFQATT, CDR2 SNEGSKA, per germline (reference sequence). V was pared by 1 base and J by 4 bases, with 17 bases between. The CDR3 extends over 16 amino acids. The CDR3 nucleotides are TGCAGTGCTAGAGGGTCGACTAGGATGGGATACAATGAGCAGTTCTTC. It yields the protein CSARGSTRMGYNEQFF.

A remark on this clonotype: A junction end diverges from the germline sequence, so it may reflect a read error. V and J are TRBV5-1 and TRBJ1-1, with D unresolved. The germline CDR1 and CDR2 sequences are SGHRS and YFSETQ. CDR3 length: 15 amino acids. The CDR3 here is CVSSPQPPGNTEAFF. DNA for the CDR3: TGCGTCAGCAGCCCCCAGCCTCCAGGGAACACTGAAGCTTTCTTT.

J is TRBJ2-5 and V is TRBV5-6; TRBD2 matches 9 bases. With 3 bases clipped from V and 5 bases from J, the junction kept 5 bases outside the gene matches. Germline-derived CDR1 and CDR2 are SGHDT and YYEEEE. The CDR3 runs to 14 residues. CDR3 in DNA: TGTGCCAGCAGCTCCGGACTAGCGCGGGAGACCCAGTACTTC. This codes for CASSSGLARETQYF.

The rearrangement uses TRBV4-1 and TRBJ1-1; 9 positions match TRBD1. V lost 4 bases, J lost 3 bases, and 3 bases stayed unmatched. The germline V gene encodes CDR1 MGHRA and CDR2 YSYEKL. This CDR3 is built from 14 residues. The CDR3 is CASSPGTGYTEAFF. CDR3 coding DNA: TGCGCCAGCAGCCCCGGGACAGGGTACACTGAAGCTTTCTTT.

Only a few counts were recorded for this clonotype. The chain couples TRBV7-9 to TRBJ1-5; D possibly corresponds to TRBD1 (5 bases). The CDR3 is 14 residues long. V was pared by 5 bases and J by 7 bases, with 15 bases between. Germline loops: CDR1 SEHNR, CDR2 FQNEAQ (reference sequence). CDR3 region: CASSPGGAGQPQHF. In DNA, the CDR3 is TGTGCCAGCAGCCCCGGAGGGGCTGGACAGCCCCAGCATTTT.

This clonotype occurred a few times. J is TRBJ1-2 and V is TRBV2; no firm D call. CDR3 length: 14 residues. Germline CDR1 and CDR2: SNHLY and FYNNEI. V was trimmed by 5 bases and J by 3 bases, leaving 13 bases between them. CDR3 region: CASSTMTADYGYTF. The CDR3 DNA reads TGTGCCAGCAGTACCATGACCGCAGACTATGGCTACACCTTC.

The chain couples TRBV4-1 to TRBJ1-2; no clear D gene. There are 16 residues in the CDR3. V was pared by 0 bases and J by 0 bases, with 11 bases between. Germline V gene data show CDR1 as MGHRA and CDR2 as YSYEKL. CDR3 nucleotides: TGCGCCAGCAGCCAAGATACGGGGTTAGCTAACTATGGCTACACCTTC. Translated: CASSQDTGLANYGYTF.